The 28 T cell receptor beta chains given below trace back to one sample, sequenced in a study of tumor-infiltrating lymphocytes in primary liver carcinoma. Unsorted bulk tissue, roughly 20-34 mg of it, served as the source for co-extraction of RNA and DNA. A primer matching the constant region was used to make TCR beta cDNA from approximately 0.45 ug of total RNA. Library construction for TCR beta comprised three nested multiplex PCR rounds performed with slightly modified ARM-PCR. Researchers ran the first two PCR rounds for ten to eleven cycles each with TRBV1-TRBV30 forward primers and a C-beta reverse primer. TCRdb re-called the multiplex PCR reads through MiXCR, storing one row per CDR3 protein. The data hold about 21,000 distinct CDR3 sequences, with around three quarters observed a single time. The sequenced sample was liver tumor tissue from sampling region 1. Subset here: tumor region T1, superior pole. These receptors were collected from a man aged 35 to 55 with primary liver carcinoma and hepatitis B virus infection.

Points on this clonotype: The junction departs from germline at one end; a sequencing error may be responsible. The V call is TRBV28, the J call TRBJ2-3; TRBD1 might be the D (6 bases). This CDR3 contains 14 residues. Germline assignment: CDR1 MDHEN and CDR2 SYDVKM. CDR3 in amino acids: CTSRDMTSTDTQYF. CDR3 in DNA: TGCACCAGCAGGGACATGACTAGCACAGATACGCAGTATTTT.

This chain uses TRBV5-6 with TRBJ2-7, with D unresolved. This CDR3 has 13 amino acids. Trimming shortened V by 4 bases and J by 9 bases, and 17 bases separated the two germline ends. CDR1 and CDR2 from the germline V gene are SGHDT and YYEEEE. The CDR3 region is CASSLATRFWQYF. CDR3 DNA sequence: TGTGCCAGCAGCCTGGCAACCAGGTTTTGGCAGTACTTC.

This clonotype was recorded at least ten times. Just one base apart from a much larger clone, this may be a read error. The rearrangement uses TRBV5-4 and TRBJ2-5, with no clear D. The CDR3 has 12 residues. V lost 2 bases, J lost 7 bases, and 9 bases lay in between. Germline CDR1 reads SGHNT; CDR2 reads YYREEE (reference sequence). CDR3 amino acids: CASSFPSRTQYF. In nucleotides, the CDR3 is TGTGCCAGCAGCTTCCCGTCCCGGACCCAGTACTTC.

On this clonotype itself: At one end, the junction sequence differs from germline, possibly due to a read error. The chain employs TRBV4-3 and TRBJ2-7, with D possibly matching TRBD1 (6 bases). Germline V gene sequence: CDR1 LGHNA, CDR2 YSLEER. CDR3 length: 15 residues. The CDR3 reads CASSQDFTGSYGQYF. DNA for the CDR3: TGCGCCAGCAGCCAAGATTTTACAGGGTCCTACGGGCAGTACTTC.

Details on this clonotype: Compared with germline, one end of the junction differs, possibly owing to a read error. The chain combines TRBV11-2 with TRBJ2-7, with 7 bases lining up with TRBD1. The CDR3 runs to 17 residues. The V gene's germline CDR1 is SGHAT and CDR2 FQNNGV. CDR3 protein: CASSLIPVQGVWGEKYF. The DNA of the CDR3 is TGCGCCAGCAGCTTAATTCCAGTTCAGGGGGTATGGGGCGAGAAGTACTTC.

Of note for this clonotype: A read error may account for a junction end that differs from germline. The chain is built from TRBV11-2 and TRBJ1-4; no clear D gene. The CDR3 sequence is 16 residues long. In germline, CDR1 is SGHAT, CDR2 FQNNGV. This CDR3 reads CASSNTPRGTNVKLFF. In DNA form, the CDR3 reads TGTGCCAGCAGCAATACTCCAAGAGGAACAAATGTAAAACTGTTTTTT.

Concerning this clonotype: One end of the junction is discordant with germline, which a read error may explain. This CDR3 reads CASSLGRDEQYF. Here the CDR3 DNA reads TGTGCCAGTTCACTAGGTCGTGACGAGCAGTACTTC. This chain joins TRBV18 and TRBJ2-7; perhaps TRBD2 as D (5 bases). Germline V gene sequence: CDR1 KGHSH, CDR2 LQKENI. The CDR3 loop spans 12 amino acids.

For this clonotype: Mismatch with germline at one junction end may stem from a read error. The chain is built from TRBV4-1 and TRBJ2-7, with D perhaps TRBD1 (6 bases). The CDR3 is made up of 13 amino acids. CDR1 MGHRA and CDR2 YSYEKL come from the germline V gene. For the CDR3, the DNA is TGCGCCAGCAGCCAAGTTGCGACAGGCGAGCAGAAGTTC. Translation gives CASSQVATGEQKF.

Note on this clonotype: Relative to the germline gene, one junction end is altered; a read error may explain this. This chain connects TRBV4-1 to TRBJ2-1, with 10 bases matching TRBD2. CDR3 length equals 17 residues. Germline V gives CDR1 MGHRA, CDR2 YSYEKL. Here the CDR3 DNA reads TGCGCCAGCAGCCAGGATAGCGGGAGGATCCCCTACAATGAGCAATTCTTC. Amino acid sequence: CASSQDSGRIPYNEQFF.

Comments on this clonotype: The junction and the germline gene differ at one end; a read error may be behind it. V is TRBV6-1 and J is TRBJ2-1, with 8 bases identical to TRBD2. Germline loops: CDR1 MNHNS, CDR2 SASEGT. The CDR3 has 15 residues. The DNA of the CDR3 is TGTGCCAGCATAGTCGGGACGGGGGGGTACAATGAGCAGTTATTC. Amino acid sequence: CASIVGTGGYNEQLF.

On this clonotype itself: The junction and the germline gene differ at one end; a read error may be behind it. The CDR3 region is CASSYAVSNTGELFF. The CDR3 nucleotides are TGTGCCAGCAGCTATGCGGTATCGAACACAGGGGAGCTGTTTTTT. The chain employs TRBV11-2 and TRBJ2-2; D uncertain. The CDR3 extends over 15 amino acids. Germline-derived CDR1 and CDR2 are SGHAT and FQNNGV.

The rearrangement uses TRBV10-3 and TRBJ2-7; TRBD2 matches 14 bases. The CDR3 is 19 amino acids. The trim removed 7 bases at V and 3 bases at J, leaving 17 bases unmatched. Germline V gives CDR1 ENHRY, CDR2 SYGVKD. CDR3 DNA sequence: TGTGCCATCACCAAACAATCGGGACTAGCGGGAGAGTTCTACTACGAGCAGTACTTC. Its translation: CAITKQSGLAGEFYYEQYF.

Remarks on this clonotype: Relative to the germline gene, one junction end is altered; a read error may explain this. The rearrangement joins TRBV29-1 to TRBJ2-7; perhaps TRBD1 as D (7 bases). In germline, CDR1 is SQVTM, CDR2 ANQGSEA. The CDR3 is 13 residues long. The CDR3 is CSDTGEASYGQYF. The CDR3 DNA is TGCAGTGATACAGGGGAGGCCTCCTACGGGCAGTACTTC.

In regard to this clonotype: The CDR3 ends on some other residue instead of the conserved phenylalanine or tryptophan, so this is likely a read error. This chain links TRBV14 with TRBJ2-3, with 8 positions matching TRBD2. Trimming took 4 bases from V and 11 from J; bases not matched to a gene: 11. The CDR3 spans 14 residues. CDR1 is SGHDN and CDR2 is FVKESK in the germline V gene. CDR3 region: CASSPLHGRAEQYL. CDR3 nucleotides: TGTGCCAGCAGCCCCCTTCACGGGAGGGCCGAGCAGTATCTT.

As for this clonotype: One base away lies a much larger clone, so this may be a sequencing read error. The rearrangement uses TRBV11-2 and TRBJ2-5; 8 bases agree with TRBD1. There are 16 residues in the CDR3. Germline CDR1 reads SGHAT; CDR2 reads FQNNGV. This CDR3 reads CAGSLKAGGSGETQYF. The CDR3 DNA sequence: TGTGCTGGCAGCTTGAAAGCAGGGGGCTCGGGGGAGACCCAGTACTTC.

Of note for this clonotype: This CDR3 is missing its conserved last phenylalanine or tryptophan, likely due to a read error. The chain uses TRBV6-2 or TRBV6-3 and TRBJ2-7; no clear D gene. The CDR3 extends over 14 amino acids. Trimming removed 4 bases at V and 6 bases at J, with 16 bases between. Germline CDR1 and CDR2: MNHEY and SVGEGT. The CDR3 loop reads CASSFFGQPSEQYL. CDR3 DNA: TGTGCCAGCAGTTTTTTTGGTCAGCCCAGCGAGCAGTACCTC.

On this clonotype: Lacking the conserved final phenylalanine or tryptophan, this CDR3 likely reflects a read error. This chain links TRBV11-2 with TRBJ2-7; D is perhaps TRBD2 (6 bases). The germline V gene has CDR1 SGHAT and CDR2 FQNNGV. This CDR3 is built from 15 residues. CDR3 nucleotides: TGTGCCTGCAGCTTATCCTCGGGGGTTACCTACGAGCAGTACTTA. Protein sequence: CACSLSSGVTYEQYL.

About this clonotype itself: In this CDR3 the conserved last residue, phenylalanine or tryptophan, is missing, so a read error is likely. The gene calls are TRBV11-2 and TRBJ1-1; tentatively, D is TRBD1 (5 bases). The CDR3 is 16 amino acids. V gave up 5 bases and J gave up 1 base, with 17 bases separating them. The V gene's germline CDR1 is SGHAT and CDR2 FQNNGV. CDR3 amino acids: CASSPSRVLANTEAFL. The CDR3 DNA sequence: TGTGCCAGCAGCCCATCCAGGGTGTTGGCGAACACTGAAGCTTTCCTT.

For this clonotype: The missing conserved phenylalanine or tryptophan at the end of this CDR3 makes a read error likely. The chain employs TRBV11-1 and TRBJ1-6; a weak D match, TRBD1 (5 bases). The CDR3 is 13 residues long. Trimming left V 6 bases short and J 9 bases short, with 12 bases between. Germline CDR1 and CDR2: SGHAT and FQDESV (reference sequence). The CDR3 here is CASSRTLVSPLHL. CDR3 sequence (DNA): TGTGCCAGCAGTCGGACACTGGTTTCACCCCTCCACTTG.

Concerning this clonotype itself: The CDR3 carries no conserved terminal phenylalanine or tryptophan, so it likely arises from a read error. It is unclear where the CDR3 begins or ends on the DNA, so no DNA is shown, and the CDR3 is as TCRdb lists it. V and J are TRBV10-2 and TRBJ2-5; whether TRBD1, the table's D call, matches the DNA was not checked. CDR1 is WSHSY and CDR2 is SAAADI in the germline V gene. The CDR3 is 13 amino acids long, termini counted. The CDR3 loop reads CASRTGTLETQCL.

By share of the sample, this clonotype is medium-sized. This rearrangement joins TRBV4-3 to TRBJ2-2, with D unresolved. The CDR3 totals 16 residues. Germline-derived CDR1 and CDR2 are LGHNA and YSLEER. V was cut by 2 bases and J by 6 bases, with 16 bases left in between. The CDR3 here is CASSQNPEGNPGELFF. The CDR3 DNA sequence: TGCGCCAGCAGCCAAAACCCAGAAGGAAACCCCGGGGAGCTGTTTTTT.

This clonotype has at least ten counts. The chain links TRBV7-8 to TRBJ2-6; 8 bases fit TRBD2. V shed 5 bases and J 1 base; nucleotides not matched to a gene: 10. The germline gives CDR1 SGHVS, CDR2 FQNEAQ. There are 18 residues in the CDR3. The CDR3 sequence: CASSLPGLDFSGANVLTF. The CDR3 region has the DNA TGTGCCAGCAGCCTTCCGGGACTAGACTTTTCTGGGGCCAACGTCCTGACTTTC.

About this clonotype itself: The conserved phenylalanine or tryptophan is not found at the CDR3 terminus, so this likely reflects a read error. This chain links TRBV29-1 with TRBJ2-1, with 10 nucleotides matching TRBD1. Germline V gene data show CDR1 as SQVTM and CDR2 as ANQGSEA. The CDR3 runs 14 residues. Trimming at V came to 7 bases and at J to 2 bases, leaving 5 bases not matched to a gene. The CDR3 DNA reads TGCAGCGGAATCGGACAGGGGGCCTACAATGAGCAGTTCATC. Protein: CSGIGQGAYNEQFI.

The chain couples TRBV12-3 or TRBV12-4 to TRBJ1-5; D remains ambiguous. Trimming removed 3 bases from V and 13 bases from J, with 22 bases in between. CDR3 length: 15 amino acids. The chain's CDR3 is CASSFGKGSNQHQHF. DNA for the CDR3: TGTGCCAGCAGTTTTGGGAAAGGAAGCAATCAGCATCAGCATTTT.

In regard to this clonotype: One end of the junction fails to match germline, which may point to a read error. V usage is TRBV7-9 and J usage is TRBJ2-2; TRBD2 might be the D (5 bases). Germline V CDR1 and CDR2: SEHNR, FQNEAQ (reference sequence). The CDR3 length is 13 residues. The DNA for the CDR3 is TGTGCCAGCAGCCTGATAAGCACCGGGGAGCTGTTTTTC. This encodes CASSLISTGELFF.

This clonotype was detected ten times or more. This rearrangement joins TRBV11-2 to TRBJ1-4; no firm D call. CDR3 length: 14 amino acids. Germline-derived CDR1 and CDR2 are SGHAT and FQNNGV. V gave up 3 bases and J gave up 2 bases, with 7 bases separating them. CDR3 protein: CASSFIGTNEKLFF. DNA for the CDR3: TGTGCCAGCAGCTTTATAGGGACTAATGAAAAACTGTTTTTT.

A remark on this clonotype: One end of the junction fails to match germline, which may point to a read error. The chain is built from TRBV4-3 and TRBJ2-3, with 7 bases fitting TRBD2. CDR3 size: 15 residues. Germline V gives CDR1 LGHNA, CDR2 YSLEER. CDR3: CASSLGRGYTDTQCF. CDR3 DNA: TGCGCTAGCAGCCTAGGGCGGGGGTACACAGATACGCAGTGTTTT.

As concerns this clonotype: At one end, the junction sequence differs from germline, possibly due to a read error. V is TRBV11-2 and J is TRBJ1-1; 7 nucleotides match TRBD1. Germline CDR1 is SGHAT and CDR2 is FQNNGV. The CDR3 has 15 amino acids. For the CDR3, the DNA is TGTGCTAGCAACCATCCCTACAGGGGAGACACTGAAGCTTTCTTT. This gives the protein CASNHPYRGDTEAFF.